Presented here are 14 T cell receptor beta chains from one specimen sequenced in a study of T cell repertoires in cytomegalovirus infection. TCRdb processed the reads anew with MiXCR; each CDR3 protein has one entry. The sample includes approximately 250,000 distinct CDR3 sequences, roughly 20% seen only once; the top ten take 15% to 20%. Material for sequencing was CD8+ T cells from PBMCs. The receptors here all came from a human donor in good health (CMV status not recorded). Some clones in this sample may be carry-over from other donors' samples.

J is TRBJ2-3 and V is TRBV12-3 or TRBV12-4, with D unclear. The CDR3 is made up of 14 amino acids. V dropped 1 base and J dropped 0 bases, with 5 bases sitting between them. The CDR3 nucleotides read TGTGCCAGCAGTTTAGATACGAGCACAGATACGCAGTATTTT. Translating it yields CASSLDTSTDTQYF.

This clonotype was detected only a few times. CDR3 nucleotides: TGTGCCAGCAGCCTTCCCCGGGACCTTCGCACAGATACGCAGTATTTT. Amino acids: CASSLPRDLRTDTQYF. The J gene is TRBJ2-3, the V gene TRBV7-2; either TRBD1 or TRBD2 may supply D (5 bases each). V was cut by 5 bases and J by 1 base, with 16 bases left in between. Germline-derived CDR1 and CDR2 are SGHTA and FQGNSA. This CDR3 region has 16 residues.

The rearrangement uses TRBV4-1 and TRBJ2-7; unclear D gene. The CDR3 has 15 amino acids. Germline V lookup: CDR1 MGHRA, CDR2 YSYEKL. V lost 0 bases and J 2 bases, leaving 11 bases between the germline ends. CDR3 nucleotide sequence: TGCGCCAGCAGCCAAGATCCGGATGCACCCTACGAGCAGTACTTC. This translates into CASSQDPDAPYEQYF.

This clonotype was seen a few times. The chain uses TRBV5-4 and TRBJ1-1, with 9 bases lining up with TRBD1. Germline lookup yields CDR1 SGHNT and CDR2 YYREEE (reference sequence). The CDR3 is 14 amino acids. Losses at the gene ends were 0 bases for V and 6 bases for J; bases not matched to a gene: 3. CDR3 in amino acids: CASSLDRGQAEAFF. CDR3 bases: TGTGCCAGCAGCTTGGACAGGGGGCAAGCTGAAGCTTTCTTT.

The J gene is TRBJ1-4, the V gene TRBV28, with TRBD1 as a possible D gene (5 bases). Germline-derived CDR1 and CDR2 are MDHEN and SYDVKM. V was trimmed by 6 bases and J by 8 bases, leaving 25 bases between them. This CDR3 comprises 17 residues. DNA of the CDR3: TGTGCCAGCAGATCCTTAAGGGCGGTCGGGGGAATAGAAAAACTGTTTTTT. This gives the protein CASRSLRAVGGIEKLFF.

The genes are TRBV7-9 and TRBJ1-4; 8 bases map to TRBD1. Germline CDR1 reads SEHNR; CDR2 reads FQNEAQ (reference sequence). This CDR3 comprises 15 residues. Losses at the gene ends were 4 bases for V and 8 bases for J; bases not matched to a gene: 9. The CDR3, as DNA: TGTGCCAGCAGCTCACGGCAGGGGGCAGGAGAAAAACTGTTTTTT. Translating gives CASSSRQGAGEKLFF.

The chain uses TRBV19 and TRBJ1-1, with D possibly matching TRBD1 (6 bases). Germline values: CDR1 LNHDA, CDR2 SQIVND (reference sequence). The CDR3 extends over 14 amino acids. The V and J ends lost 7 bases and 2 bases respectively, with 14 bases between them. The CDR3 DNA reads TGTGCCAGTAAAGAGTTCGGGGGCAACACTGAAGCTTTCTTT. Its translation: CASKEFGGNTEAFF.

V is TRBV20-1 and J is TRBJ1-1; 10 bases agree with TRBD1. This CDR3 spans 15 amino acids. V dropped 3 bases and J dropped 0; count of bases not matched to a gene: 4. The germline CDR1 and CDR2 sequences are DFQATT and SNEGSKA (reference sequence). The CDR3 DNA sequence: TGCAGTGCTAGGAGGGACAGGGGCATGAACACTGAAGCTTTCTTT. Protein: CSARRDRGMNTEAFF.

This clonotype was observed a handful of times. The chain combines TRBV27 with TRBJ1-1, with D perhaps TRBD1 (5 bases). Between the trimmed V and J ends, which lost 5 bases and 4 bases, there was a span of 14 bases. The CDR3 runs to 14 residues. Germline values: CDR1 MNHEY, CDR2 SMNVEV (reference sequence). CDR3 protein: CASSIDRGGTEAFF. The CDR3 DNA reads as TGTGCCAGCAGTATCGATCGGGGCGGCACTGAAGCTTTCTTT.

The CDR3 loop is CASTHGPSGGTSYNEQFF. CDR3 bases: TGTGCCAGCACCCACGGGCCTAGCGGGGGAACCTCCTACAATGAGCAGTTCTTC. V usage is TRBV2 and J usage is TRBJ2-1; 10 bases fit TRBD2. Looked up from germline, CDR1 is SNHLY and CDR2 is FYNNEI. With 7 bases clipped from V and 0 bases from J, the junction kept 12 bases outside the gene matches. The CDR3 is 18 amino acids.

This clonotype was seen repeatedly, ten times or more. This chain uses TRBV6-1 with TRBJ1-2; D gene ambiguous. This CDR3 contains 13 residues. Per germline, CDR1 MNHNS and CDR2 SASEGT. V shed 7 bases and J shed 4 bases, with 13 bases lying between them. The CDR3 nucleotides read TGTGCCAGCAACCAAAGACAAGGCTATGGCTACACCTTC. Its translation is CASNQRQGYGYTF.

The genes are TRBV29-1 and TRBJ1-2; D not resolved. Germline lookup yields CDR1 SQVTM and CDR2 ANQGSEA. Trimming shortened V by 8 bases and J by 8 bases, and 9 bases separated the two germline ends. This CDR3 is 9 amino acids long. The CDR3 reads CSFGSGYTF. DNA of the CDR3: TGCAGCTTTGGCAGCGGCTACACCTTC.

This clonotype came up many times. This rearrangement joins TRBV12-3 or TRBV12-4 to TRBJ2-7; 14 nucleotides match TRBD2. V was pared by 5 bases and J by 2 bases, with 5 bases of the junction left unmatched. This CDR3 contains 16 residues. The CDR3 is CASSPGLAGETYEQYF. The CDR3 bases are TGTGCCAGCAGTCCGGGACTAGCGGGGGAGACCTACGAGCAGTACTTC.

In its sample, this clonotype was seen many times. V is TRBV7-6 and J is TRBJ1-1, with D maybe TRBD1 (5 bases). Germline CDR1 reads SGHVS; CDR2 reads FNYEAQ. The ends were cut back, 4 bases at V and 8 bases at J, with 11 bases in the middle. This CDR3 spans 12 amino acids. The CDR3 sequence is CASSSEGREAFF. The CDR3 bases are TGTGCCAGCAGCTCCGAGGGACGAGAAGCTTTCTTT. The whole variable domain, filled in from reference TRBV7-6 and TRBJ1-1, reads GAGVSQSPRYKVTKRGQDVALRCDPISGHVSLYWYRQALGQGPEFLTYFNYEAQQDKSGLPNDRFSAERPEGSISTLTIQRTEQRDSAMYRCASSSEGREAFFGQGTRLTVV.